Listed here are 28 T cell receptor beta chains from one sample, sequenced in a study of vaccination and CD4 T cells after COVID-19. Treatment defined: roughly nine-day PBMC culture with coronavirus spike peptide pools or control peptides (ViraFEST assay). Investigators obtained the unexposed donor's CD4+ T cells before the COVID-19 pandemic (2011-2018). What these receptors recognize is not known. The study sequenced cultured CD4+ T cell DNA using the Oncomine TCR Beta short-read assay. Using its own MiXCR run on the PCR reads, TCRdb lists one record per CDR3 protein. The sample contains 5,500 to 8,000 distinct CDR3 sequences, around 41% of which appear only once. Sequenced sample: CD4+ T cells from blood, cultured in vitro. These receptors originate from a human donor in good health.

The CDR3 sequence is CASRDRGNTEAFF. In DNA, the CDR3 is TGTGCCAGCAGGGACAGGGGGAACACTGAAGCTTTCTTT. The rearrangement joins TRBV2 to TRBJ1-1; 9 bases align to TRBD1. CDR1 is SNHLY and CDR2 is FYNNEI in the germline V gene. CDR3 length: 13 residues. V gave up 6 bases and J gave up 1 base; unmatched junction bases: 0.

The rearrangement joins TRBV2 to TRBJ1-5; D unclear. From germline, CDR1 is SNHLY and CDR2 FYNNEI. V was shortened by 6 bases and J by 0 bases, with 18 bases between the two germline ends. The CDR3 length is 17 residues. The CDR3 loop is CASSDNGDSPSNQPQHF. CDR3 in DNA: TGTGCCAGCAGCGACAACGGTGATAGTCCTAGCAATCAGCCCCAGCATTTT.

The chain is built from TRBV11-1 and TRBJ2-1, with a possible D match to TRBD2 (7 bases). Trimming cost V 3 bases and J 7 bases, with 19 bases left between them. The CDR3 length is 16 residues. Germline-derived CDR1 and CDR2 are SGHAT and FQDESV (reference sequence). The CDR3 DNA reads TGTGCCAGCAGCTTTCAAGGGGGGGGGCCGACTAATGAGCAGTTCTTC. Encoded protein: CASSFQGGGPTNEQFF.

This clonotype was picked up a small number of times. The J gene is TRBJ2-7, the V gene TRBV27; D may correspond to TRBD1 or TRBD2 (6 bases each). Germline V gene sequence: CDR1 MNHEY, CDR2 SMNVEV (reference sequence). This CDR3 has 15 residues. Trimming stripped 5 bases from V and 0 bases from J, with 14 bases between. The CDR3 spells CASSIMGGGSYEQYF. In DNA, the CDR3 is TGTGCCAGCAGTATTATGGGGGGCGGCTCCTACGAGCAGTACTTC.

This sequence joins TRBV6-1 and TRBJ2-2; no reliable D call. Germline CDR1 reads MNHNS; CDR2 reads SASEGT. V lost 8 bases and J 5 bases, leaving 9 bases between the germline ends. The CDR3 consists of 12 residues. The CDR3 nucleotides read TGTGCCAGCGCCGAATGGACCGGGGAGCTGTTTTTT. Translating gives CASAEWTGELFF.

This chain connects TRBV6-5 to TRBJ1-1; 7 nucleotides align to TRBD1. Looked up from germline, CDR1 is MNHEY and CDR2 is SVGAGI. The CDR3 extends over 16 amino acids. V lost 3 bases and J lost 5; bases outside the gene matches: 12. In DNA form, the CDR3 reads TGTGCCAGCAGTTATCCCCCACACAGGGGAGGTACTGAAGCTTTCTTT. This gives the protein CASSYPPHRGGTEAFF.

CDR3 residues: CATSRELSRYEQYF. The CDR3 DNA reads as TGTGCCACCAGCAGAGAACTCTCACGTTACGAGCAGTACTTC. This chain uses TRBV15 with TRBJ2-7; D gene uncertain. Between the trimmed V and J ends, which lost 0 bases and 4 bases, there was a span of 10 bases. The CDR3 has 14 amino acids. In germline, CDR1 is LNHNV, CDR2 YYDKDF (reference sequence).

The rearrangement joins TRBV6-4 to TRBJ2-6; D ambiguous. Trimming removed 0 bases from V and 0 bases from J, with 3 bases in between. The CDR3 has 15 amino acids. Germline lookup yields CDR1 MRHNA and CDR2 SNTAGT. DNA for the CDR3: TGTGCCAGCAGTGACTCCAGCTCTGGGGCCAACGTCCTGACTTTC. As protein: CASSDSSSGANVLTF.

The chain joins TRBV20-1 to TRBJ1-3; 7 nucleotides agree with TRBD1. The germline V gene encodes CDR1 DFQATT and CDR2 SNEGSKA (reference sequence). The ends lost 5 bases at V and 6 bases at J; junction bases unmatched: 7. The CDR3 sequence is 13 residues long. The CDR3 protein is CSARQGVTNTIYF. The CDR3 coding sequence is TGCAGTGCTCGGCAGGGGGTTACAAACACCATATATTTT.

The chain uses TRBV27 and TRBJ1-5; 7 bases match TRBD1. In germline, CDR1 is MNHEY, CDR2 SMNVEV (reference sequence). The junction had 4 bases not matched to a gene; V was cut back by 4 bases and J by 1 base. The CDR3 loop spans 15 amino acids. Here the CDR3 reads CASSYGGGSNQPQHF. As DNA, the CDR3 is TGTGCCAGCAGTTACGGAGGGGGCAGCAATCAGCCCCAGCATTTT.

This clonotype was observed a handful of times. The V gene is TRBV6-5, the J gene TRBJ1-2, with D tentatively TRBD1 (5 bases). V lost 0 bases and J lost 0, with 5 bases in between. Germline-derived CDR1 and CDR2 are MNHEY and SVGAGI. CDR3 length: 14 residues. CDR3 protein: CASSYSTANYGYTF. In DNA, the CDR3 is TGTGCCAGCAGTTACTCGACAGCTAACTATGGCTACACCTTC.

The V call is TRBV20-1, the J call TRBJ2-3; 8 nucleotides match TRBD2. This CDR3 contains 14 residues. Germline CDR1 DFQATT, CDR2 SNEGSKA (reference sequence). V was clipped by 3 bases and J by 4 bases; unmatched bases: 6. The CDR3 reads CSARSAGGSDTQYF. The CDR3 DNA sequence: TGCAGTGCTAGGTCGGCGGGGGGATCAGATACGCAGTATTTT.

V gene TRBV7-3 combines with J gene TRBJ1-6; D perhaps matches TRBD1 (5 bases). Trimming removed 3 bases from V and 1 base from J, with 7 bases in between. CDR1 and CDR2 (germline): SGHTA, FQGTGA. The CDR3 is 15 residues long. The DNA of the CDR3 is TGTGCCAGCAGCTTGGACATATCCTATAATTCACCCCTCCACTTT. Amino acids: CASSLDISYNSPLHF.

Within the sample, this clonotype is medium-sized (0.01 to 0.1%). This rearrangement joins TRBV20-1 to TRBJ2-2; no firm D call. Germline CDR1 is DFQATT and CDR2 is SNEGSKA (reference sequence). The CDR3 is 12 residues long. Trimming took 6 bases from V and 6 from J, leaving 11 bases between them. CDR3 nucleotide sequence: TGCAGTGCCCTCTCCCCGGCCGGGGAGCTGTTTTTT. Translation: CSALSPAGELFF.

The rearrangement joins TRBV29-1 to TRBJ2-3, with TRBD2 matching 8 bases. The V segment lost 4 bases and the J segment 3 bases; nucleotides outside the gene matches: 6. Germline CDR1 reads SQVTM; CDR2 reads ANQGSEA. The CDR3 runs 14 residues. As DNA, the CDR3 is TGCAGCGTTGGGCCGGGACTAGTAACAGATACGCAGTATTTT. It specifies CSVGPGLVTDTQYF.

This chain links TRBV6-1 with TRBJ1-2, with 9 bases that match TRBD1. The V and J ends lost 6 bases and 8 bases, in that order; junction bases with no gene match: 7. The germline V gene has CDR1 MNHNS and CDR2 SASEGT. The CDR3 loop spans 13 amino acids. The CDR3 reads CASSPDRGEGYTF. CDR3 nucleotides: TGTGCCAGCAGCCCGGACAGGGGTGAGGGCTACACCTTC.

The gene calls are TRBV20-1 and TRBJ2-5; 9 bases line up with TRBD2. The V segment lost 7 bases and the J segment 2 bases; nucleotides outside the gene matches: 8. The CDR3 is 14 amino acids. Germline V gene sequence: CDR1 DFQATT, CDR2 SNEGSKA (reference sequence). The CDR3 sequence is CSVTSLAGQETQYF. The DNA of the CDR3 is TGCAGTGTAACGTCACTAGCGGGTCAAGAGACCCAGTACTTC.

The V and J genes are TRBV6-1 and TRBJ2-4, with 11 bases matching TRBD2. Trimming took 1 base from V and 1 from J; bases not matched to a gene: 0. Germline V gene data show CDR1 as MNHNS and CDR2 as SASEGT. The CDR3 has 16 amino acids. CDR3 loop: CASSEGLAGAKNIQYF. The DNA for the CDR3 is TGTGCCAGCAGTGAAGGACTAGCGGGGGCCAAAAACATTCAGTACTTC.

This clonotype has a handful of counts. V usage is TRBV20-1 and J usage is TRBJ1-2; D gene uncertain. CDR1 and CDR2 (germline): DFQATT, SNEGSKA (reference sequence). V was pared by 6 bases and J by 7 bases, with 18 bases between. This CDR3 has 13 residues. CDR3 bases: TGCAGTGCGCCGCGGACGGACTATGTTGGCTACACCTTC. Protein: CSAPRTDYVGYTF.

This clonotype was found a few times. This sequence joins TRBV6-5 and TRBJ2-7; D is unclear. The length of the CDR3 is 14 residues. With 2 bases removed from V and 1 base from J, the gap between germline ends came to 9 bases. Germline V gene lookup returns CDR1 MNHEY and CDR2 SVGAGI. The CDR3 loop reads CASSYGHNSYEQYF. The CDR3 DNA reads TGTGCCAGCAGTTACGGGCACAATTCCTACGAGCAGTACTTC.

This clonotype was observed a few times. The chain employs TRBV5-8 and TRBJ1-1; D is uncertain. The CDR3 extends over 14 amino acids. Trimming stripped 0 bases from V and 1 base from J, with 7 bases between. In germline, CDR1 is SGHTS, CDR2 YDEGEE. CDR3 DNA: TGTGCCAGCAGCTTGGAGCGATGGAACACTGAAGCTTTCTTT. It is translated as CASSLERWNTEAFF.

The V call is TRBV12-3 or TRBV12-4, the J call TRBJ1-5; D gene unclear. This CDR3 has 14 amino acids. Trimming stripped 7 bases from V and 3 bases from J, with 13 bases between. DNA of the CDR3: TGTGCCAGCACCTTAGGACGGATCAATCAGCCCCAGCATTTT. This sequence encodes CASTLGRINQPQHF.

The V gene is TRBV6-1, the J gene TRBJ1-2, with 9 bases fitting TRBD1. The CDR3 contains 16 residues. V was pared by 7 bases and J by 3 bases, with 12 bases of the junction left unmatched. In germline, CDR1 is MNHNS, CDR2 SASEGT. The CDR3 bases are TGTGCCAGCAATTCGCGGACAGGGGTCTCAGACTATGGCTACACCTTC. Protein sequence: CASNSRTGVSDYGYTF.

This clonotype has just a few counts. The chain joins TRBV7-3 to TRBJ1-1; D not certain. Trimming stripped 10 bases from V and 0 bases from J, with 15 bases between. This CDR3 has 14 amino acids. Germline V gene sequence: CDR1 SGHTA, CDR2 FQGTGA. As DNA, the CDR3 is TGTGCCACCAAGACGGATCGCATGAACACTGAAGCTTTCTTT. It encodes CATKTDRMNTEAFF.

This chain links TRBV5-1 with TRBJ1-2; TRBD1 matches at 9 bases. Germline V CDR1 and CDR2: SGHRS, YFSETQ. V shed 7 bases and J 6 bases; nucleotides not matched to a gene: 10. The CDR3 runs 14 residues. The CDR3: CASSQLTGGNGYTF. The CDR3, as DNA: TGCGCCAGCTCCCAACTGACAGGGGGGAATGGCTACACCTTC.

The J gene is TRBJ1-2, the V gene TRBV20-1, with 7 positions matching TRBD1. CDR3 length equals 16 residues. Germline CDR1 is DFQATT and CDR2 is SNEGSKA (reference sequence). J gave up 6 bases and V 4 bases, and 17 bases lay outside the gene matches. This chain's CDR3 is CSATNSRQGVGNGYTF. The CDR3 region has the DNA TGCAGTGCTACAAACTCAAGACAGGGAGTAGGAAATGGCTACACCTTC.

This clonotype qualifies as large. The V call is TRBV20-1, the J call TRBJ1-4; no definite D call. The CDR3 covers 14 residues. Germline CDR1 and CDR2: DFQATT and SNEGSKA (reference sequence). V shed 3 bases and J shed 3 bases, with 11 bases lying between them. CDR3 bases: TGCAGTGCTAGGGAGGGTGCAGCTAATGAAAAACTGTTTTTT. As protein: CSAREGAANEKLFF.

CDR3 protein: CASSSGNTIYF. CDR3 in DNA: TGTGCCAGCAGCTCTGGAAACACCATATATTTT. The chain carries TRBV7-8 and TRBJ1-3; D is unresolved. The CDR3 covers 11 residues. CDR1 is SGHVS, CDR2 FQNEAQ, per germline. Trimming took off 4 bases at V and 2 bases at J, with 0 bases between the two ends.